This T cell receptor beta chain was recovered during a study of response to subunit inactivated influenza vaccine. General observations from the study: Few additional T cells are recruited per seasonal influenza vaccination, authors suggested.

Germline loops: CDR1 MNHEY, CDR2 SVGAGI. V lost 1 base and J lost 1, with 10 bases in between. CDR3 length: 15 residues. This clonotype was seen repeatedly, ten times or more. Its antigen remains unidentified. A single record per CDR3 protein comes from TCRdb applying MiXCR to the RT-PCR reads. This table has some 500,000 distinct CDR3 sequences, approximately 15% appearing once. This receptor was obtained from a man aged 50 to 69 who received an inactivated influenza vaccine. The sequencing used CD4+ T cells sorted from PBMCs, collected 23 to 25 months after vaccination. The chain is built from TRBV6-5 and TRBJ1-1; D gene ambiguous. CDR3 in DNA: TGTGCCAGCAGTTACTTCGGGTCGGGGAACACTGAAGCTTTCTTT. This encodes CASSYFGSGNTEAFF.